The 31 T cell receptor beta chains presented below share a single source sample, sequenced in a study of blood T cell repertoires in COVID-19. The data were produced by immunoSEQ multiplex PCR, yet TCRdb's version contains in-frame clones alone and is incomplete. The data show 130,000 to 150,000 clones, with approximately 80% seen just once and 5% held by the top ten. The sample consisted of peripheral blood. The source is a woman aged 50 to 60 with acute or convalescent COVID-19.

This chain uses TRBV6-5 with TRBJ2-7, with D possibly matching TRBD1 (6 bases). The V gene's germline CDR1 is MNHEY and CDR2 SVGAGI. V gave up 6 bases and J gave up 5 bases, with 17 bases separating them. The CDR3 consists of 14 residues. The CDR3 loop reads CASRWGQGSNEQYF. The CDR3 nucleotides read TGTGCCAGCAGGTGGGGGCAGGGGAGTAACGAGCAGTACTTC.

This chain joins TRBV4-2 and TRBJ2-5, with D possibly TRBD2 on 5 matching bases. V was pared by 1 base and J by 2 bases, with 11 bases between. The germline gives CDR1 LGHNA, CDR2 YNFKEQ. There are 15 residues in the CDR3. CDR3 DNA: TGTGCCAGCAGCCAAGTCGGGATCGAACAAGAGACCCAGTACTTC. This sequence encodes CASSQVGIEQETQYF.

This chain joins TRBV7-2 and TRBJ1-6, with a possible D match to TRBD1 (6 bases). CDR1 and CDR2 from the germline V gene are SGHTA and FQGNSA. The ends were cut back, 6 bases at V and 7 bases at J, with 13 bases in the middle. The CDR3 spans 14 residues. CDR3 sequence: CASRKTGKNSPLHF. CDR3 bases: TGTGCCAGCAGAAAAACAGGGAAAAATTCACCCCTCCACTTT.

This sequence joins TRBV10-3 and TRBJ1-1; weak D call: TRBD1 (6 bases). The CDR3 contains 12 residues. Germline CDR1 and CDR2: ENHRY and SYGVKD. With 3 bases removed from V and 8 bases from J, the gap between germline ends came to 10 bases. CDR3 DNA: TGTGCCATCAGTGACTTGGGGACAGAAGCTTTCTTT. This gives the protein CAISDLGTEAFF.

The V gene is TRBV6-5, the J gene TRBJ2-5; D is perhaps TRBD1 (6 bases). Germline V lookup: CDR1 MNHEY, CDR2 SVGAGI. The CDR3 is made up of 15 amino acids. Trimming cost V 7 bases and J 1 base, with 16 bases left between them. This chain's CDR3 is CASTSPGQPQETQYF. The CDR3, as DNA: TGTGCCAGCACAAGCCCCGGACAGCCCCAAGAGACCCAGTACTTC.

This chain connects TRBV24-1 to TRBJ2-6; the D gene is possibly TRBD1 (6 bases). Germline-derived CDR1 and CDR2 are KGHDR and SFDVKD. The length of the CDR3 is 13 residues. Trimming took 9 bases from V and 4 from J, leaving 9 bases between them. This CDR3 reads CATSGTGANVLTF. The DNA for the CDR3 is TGTGCCACCTCCGGGACAGGGGCCAACGTCCTGACTTTC.

The chain combines TRBV6-5 with TRBJ2-7; 7 bases map to TRBD1. The germline gives CDR1 MNHEY, CDR2 SVGAGI. J lost 2 bases, V lost 7 bases, and 2 bases had no gene match. CDR3 size: 12 residues. This CDR3 is CASTGQAYEQYF. CDR3 DNA sequence: TGTGCCAGCACAGGACAGGCCTACGAGCAGTACTTC.

The chain joins TRBV6-2 or TRBV6-3 to TRBJ2-3; D unresolved. CDR3 size: 11 residues. CDR1 MNHEY and CDR2 SVGEGT come from the germline V gene. Trimming shortened V by 4 bases and J by 4 bases, and 3 bases separated the two germline ends. CDR3 in amino acids: CASSSADTQYF. The CDR3 DNA reads TGTGCCAGCAGTTCCGCAGATACGCAGTATTTT.

The V and J genes are TRBV5-6 and TRBJ2-5, with D maybe TRBD1 (7 bases). CDR1 SGHDT and CDR2 YYEEEE come from the germline V gene. The CDR3 has 16 amino acids. Trimming shortened V by 4 bases and J by 3 bases, and 19 bases separated the two germline ends. This chain's CDR3 is CASSTPPGGGEETQYF. The CDR3 DNA is TGTGCCAGCAGCACCCCACCAGGGGGAGGTGAAGAGACCCAGTACTTC.

The chain recombines TRBV7-2 with TRBJ2-1; TRBD2 might be the D (5 bases). CDR3 length: 16 residues. Looked up from germline, CDR1 is SGHTA and CDR2 is FQGNSA. Trimming stripped 5 bases from V and 4 bases from J, with 18 bases between. The CDR3 spells CASSASGLSLYNEQFF. CDR3 coding DNA: TGTGCCAGCAGCGCCTCTGGACTCTCCTTATACAATGAGCAGTTCTTC. Combining the CDR3 with reference TRBV7-2 and TRBJ2-1 gives the whole variable domain GAGVSQSPSNKVTEKGKDVELRCDPISGHTALYWYRQSLGQGLEFLIYFQGNSAPDKSGLPSDRFSAERTGGSVSTLTIQRTQQEDSAVYLCASSASGLSLYNEQFFGPGTRLTVL.

V gene TRBV6-2 or TRBV6-3 combines with J gene TRBJ1-2; D is undetermined. This CDR3 is built from 13 residues. Trimming took 6 bases from V and 4 from J, leaving 12 bases between them. Germline V lookup: CDR1 MNHEY, CDR2 SVGEGT. The CDR3 sequence is CASSAPSSYGYTF. DNA of the CDR3: TGTGCCAGCAGCGCCCCCTCGAGCTATGGCTACACCTTC.

The chain combines TRBV7-8 with TRBJ2-5, with D possibly being TRBD1 (8 bases). V lost 5 bases, J lost 5 bases, and 21 bases lay in between. Germline V gene data show CDR1 as SGHVS and CDR2 as FQNEAQ. The CDR3 has 16 amino acids. The CDR3 coding sequence is TGTGCCAGCAGCCCACAGGGGGGGGTAACCGTTGAGACCCAGTACTTC. Protein product: CASSPQGGVTVETQYF. Full variable domain (outside the CDR3, taken from reference TRBV7-8 and TRBJ2-5): GAGVSQSPRYKVAKRGQDVALRCDPISGHVSLFWYQQALGQGPEFLTYFQNEAQLDKSGLPSDRFFAERPEGSVSTLKIQRTQQEDSAVYLCASSPQGGVTVETQYFGPGTRLLVL.

This clone was recorded once. The gene calls are TRBV5-1 and TRBJ1-2; 8 nucleotides line up with TRBD1. Germline V gene lookup returns CDR1 SGHRS and CDR2 YFSETQ. After removal of 4 bases from V and 7 bases from J, the junction contained 12 bases not matched to a gene. This CDR3 has 15 residues. CDR3 residues: CASSLPGAGGSGYTF. CDR3 DNA: TGCGCCAGCAGCCTTCCCGGCGCAGGGGGCAGTGGCTACACCTTC.

The rearrangement links TRBV7-9 to TRBJ2-2; D possibly corresponds to TRBD2 (5 bases). Germline assignment: CDR1 SEHNR and CDR2 FQNEAQ (reference sequence). The CDR3 spans 14 residues. V lost 0 bases and J 5 bases, leaving 7 bases between the germline ends. The CDR3 is CASSLAGLTGELFF. In nucleotides, the CDR3 is TGTGCCAGCAGCTTAGCCGGACTTACCGGGGAGCTGTTTTTT.

This clone was detected a few times. The V gene is TRBV9, the J gene TRBJ1-1; no reliable D call. Germline lookup yields CDR1 SGDLS and CDR2 YYNGEE. This CDR3 region has 14 residues. V was cut by 4 bases and J by 0 bases, with 10 bases left in between. CDR3: CASSPSVMNTEAFF. CDR3 nucleotides: TGTGCCAGCAGCCCCAGCGTCATGAACACTGAAGCTTTCTTT. Combining the CDR3 with reference TRBV9 and TRBJ1-1 gives the whole variable domain DSGVTQTPKHLITATGQRVTLRCSPRSGDLSVYWYQQSLDQGLQFLIQYYNGEERAKGNILERFSAQQFPDLHSELNLSSLELGDSALYFCASSPSVMNTEAFFGQGTRLTVV.

The rearrangement links TRBV6-2 or TRBV6-3 to TRBJ1-3; the match to TRBD1 covers 7 bases. CDR3 size: 17 residues. Germline CDR1 reads MNHEY; CDR2 reads SVGEGT. The V segment lost 2 bases and the J segment 0 bases; nucleotides outside the gene matches: 7. CDR3 protein: CASSYGGQIYSGNTIYF. The CDR3 DNA follows: TGTGCCAGCAGTTACGGGGGACAGATATACTCTGGAAACACCATATATTTT.

This rearrangement joins TRBV5-1 to TRBJ2-2, with a tentative D call TRBD1 (6 bases). Germline CDR1 reads SGHRS; CDR2 reads YFSETQ. This CDR3 comprises 17 residues. Trimming cost V 6 bases and J 3 bases, with 21 bases left between them. The CDR3 protein is CASTILTGRFDTGELFF. In DNA form, the CDR3 reads TGCGCCAGCACAATCTTAACAGGGCGTTTCGACACCGGGGAGCTGTTTTTT. The full variable domain, its missing parts supplied by reference TRBV5-1 and TRBJ2-2, is KAGVTQTPRYLIKTRGQQVTLSCSPISGHRSVSWYQQTPGQGLQFLFEYFSETQRNKGNFPGRFSGRQFSNSRSEMNVSTLELGDSALYLCASTILTGRFDTGELFFGEGSRLTVL.

This chain connects TRBV2 to TRBJ2-5; 7 nucleotides match TRBD1. J was trimmed by 1 base and V by 7 bases; bases with no gene match: 3. The CDR3 extends over 13 amino acids. Germline CDR1 SNHLY, CDR2 FYNNEI. The CDR3 loop reads CASKRTGQETQYF. CDR3 DNA sequence: TGTGCCAGCAAGAGGACAGGCCAAGAGACCCAGTACTTC.

V and J are TRBV19 and TRBJ2-1, with 9 bases lining up with TRBD2. V was pared by 6 bases and J by 0 bases, with 3 bases of the junction left unmatched. The CDR3 is 15 amino acids. Germline CDR1 is LNHDA and CDR2 is SQIVND (reference sequence). CDR3 amino acids: CASRRAGGSYNEQFF. The CDR3 DNA sequence: TGTGCCAGTAGGAGAGCGGGGGGCTCCTACAATGAGCAGTTCTTC.

The chain combines TRBV25-1 with TRBJ2-1; no clear D. Germline CDR1 reads MGHDK; CDR2 reads SYGVNS. This CDR3 comprises 13 residues. Trimming shortened V by 10 bases and J by 6 bases, and 16 bases separated the two germline ends. For the CDR3, the DNA is TGTGCCACCTCCAGGTCCACTGGCAATGAGCAGTTCTTC. Protein: CATSRSTGNEQFF.

This chain joins TRBV27 and TRBJ1-2, with TRBD1 matching over 9 bases. V dropped 0 bases and J dropped 3; count of bases not matched to a gene: 5. CDR1 and CDR2 (germline): MNHEY, SMNVEV (reference sequence). CDR3 length equals 16 residues. The CDR3 sequence is CASSLSTGTGYYGYTF. CDR3 bases: TGTGCCAGCAGTTTATCTACGGGGACAGGGTACTATGGCTACACCTTC.

The chain joins TRBV28 to TRBJ2-3, with 8 bases lining up with TRBD2. The germline V gene encodes CDR1 MDHEN and CDR2 SYDVKM. The CDR3 is made up of 16 amino acids. V lost 2 bases to trimming and J lost 5 bases; unmatched junction nucleotides: 9. The CDR3 protein is CASSLVGGAGGDTQYF. The CDR3 nucleotides read TGTGCCAGCAGTTTAGTCGGGGGGGCCGGAGGAGATACGCAGTATTTT.

The chain is built from TRBV3-1 (or the pseudogene TRBV3-2) and TRBJ1-2; D is possibly TRBD1 (6 bases). Germline values: CDR1 LGHDT, CDR2 YNNKEL (reference sequence). V shed 5 bases and J shed 8 bases, with 18 bases lying between them. This CDR3 has 14 amino acids. CDR3 nucleotide sequence: TGTGCCAGCAGCGGATTTGAAACAGGGTCAGGCTACACCTTC. This encodes CASSGFETGSGYTF.

This rearrangement joins TRBV5-5 to TRBJ2-3; 7 nucleotides agree with TRBD2. The CDR3 runs 17 residues. Per germline, CDR1 SGHKS and CDR2 YYEKEE (reference sequence). V lost 1 base to trimming and J lost 0 bases; unmatched junction nucleotides: 8. The CDR3 sequence is CASSLTSEKPSTDTQYF. The CDR3 DNA sequence: TGTGCCAGCAGCTTGACTAGCGAGAAGCCTAGCACAGATACGCAGTATTTT.

V gene TRBV19 combines with J gene TRBJ1-4; possibly TRBD1 for D (6 bases). From germline, CDR1 is LNHDA and CDR2 SQIVND (reference sequence). V was pared by 7 bases and J by 5 bases, with 14 bases between. The CDR3 runs to 14 residues. CDR3 protein: CASTSTGVNEKLFF. In nucleotides, the CDR3 is TGTGCCAGTACCTCGACAGGTGTGAATGAAAAACTGTTTTTT.

In nucleotides, the CDR3 is TGTGCCACCAGCAGAAAACCAGCGGGGGGGTACAATGAGCAGTTCTTC. Encoded protein: CATSRKPAGGYNEQFF. The gene calls are TRBV15 and TRBJ2-1; 10 bases line up with TRBD2. With 2 bases clipped from V and 4 bases from J, the junction kept 5 bases outside the gene matches. Germline CDR1 is LNHNV and CDR2 is YYDKDF (reference sequence). The CDR3 sequence is 16 residues long.

The chain employs TRBV7-3 and TRBJ1-2; weak D call: TRBD1 (6 bases). This CDR3 region has 13 residues. In germline, CDR1 is SGHTA, CDR2 FQGTGA. V was trimmed by 5 bases and J by 5 bases, leaving 12 bases between them. CDR3 in amino acids: CASSTDRQYGYTF. The DNA of the CDR3 is TGTGCCAGCAGCACTGACAGGCAATATGGCTACACCTTC.

This clone was counted a single time. V usage is TRBV24-1 and J usage is TRBJ1-1; D may be TRBD1 (6 bases). Germline V CDR1 and CDR2: KGHDR, SFDVKD. The CDR3 has 12 residues. Deletions cut 5 bases from V and 6 bases from J, with 9 bases between. CDR3 amino acids: CATSAGGSEAFF. The DNA for the CDR3 is TGTGCCACCAGTGCGGGGGGCTCTGAAGCTTTCTTT.

The rearrangement links TRBV28 to TRBJ1-2; D is possibly TRBD1 (5 bases). Germline V gene sequence: CDR1 MDHEN, CDR2 SYDVKM. V was clipped by 9 bases and J by 1 base, with 12 bases between them. The CDR3 consists of 13 residues. The CDR3 DNA reads TGTGCCAGTACTACAGGTCTTAACTATGGCTACACCTTC. It translates to CASTTGLNYGYTF.

The chain couples TRBV2 to TRBJ1-1; the D gene is possibly TRBD1 (5 bases). Germline-derived CDR1 and CDR2 are SNHLY and FYNNEI. CDR3 length equals 15 residues. Trimming removed 2 bases at V and 1 base at J, with 11 bases between. Written as DNA, the CDR3 is TGTGCCAGCAGTGAAAATTTACAGGCGAACACTGAAGCTTTCTTT. This encodes CASSENLQANTEAFF.

The chain couples TRBV7-9 to TRBJ2-1; D is undetermined. This CDR3 spans 11 amino acids. V was cut by 3 bases and J by 8 bases, with 5 bases left in between. The germline gives CDR1 SEHNR, CDR2 FQNEAQ (reference sequence). The CDR3 loop is CASSFGDEQFF. In nucleotides, the CDR3 is TGTGCCAGCAGCTTCGGTGATGAGCAGTTCTTC.